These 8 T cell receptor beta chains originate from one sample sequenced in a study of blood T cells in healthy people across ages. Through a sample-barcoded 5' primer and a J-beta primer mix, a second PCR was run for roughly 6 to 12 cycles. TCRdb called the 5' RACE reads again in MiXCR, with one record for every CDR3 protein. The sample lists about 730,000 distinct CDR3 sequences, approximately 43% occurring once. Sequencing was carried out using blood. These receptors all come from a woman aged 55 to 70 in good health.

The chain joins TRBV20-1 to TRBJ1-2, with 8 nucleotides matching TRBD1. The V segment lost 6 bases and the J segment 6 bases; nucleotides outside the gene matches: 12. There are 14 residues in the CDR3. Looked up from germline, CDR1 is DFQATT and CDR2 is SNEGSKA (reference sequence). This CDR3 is CSASDRGRRDGYTF. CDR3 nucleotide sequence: TGCAGTGCGTCAGACAGGGGCCGACGGGATGGCTACACCTTC.

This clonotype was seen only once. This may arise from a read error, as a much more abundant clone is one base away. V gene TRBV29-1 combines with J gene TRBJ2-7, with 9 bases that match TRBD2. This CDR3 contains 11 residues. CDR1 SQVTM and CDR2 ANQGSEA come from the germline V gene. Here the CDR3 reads CGGGESYEQYF. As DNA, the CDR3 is TGCGGCGGGGGGGAATCCTACGAGCAGTACTTC.

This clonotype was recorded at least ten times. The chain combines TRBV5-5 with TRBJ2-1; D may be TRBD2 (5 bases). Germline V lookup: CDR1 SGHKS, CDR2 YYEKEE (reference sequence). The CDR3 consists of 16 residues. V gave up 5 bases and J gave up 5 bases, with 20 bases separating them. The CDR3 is CASRPTSFRDNNEQFF. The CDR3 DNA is TGTGCCAGCAGGCCTACTAGTTTCCGGGATAACAATGAGCAGTTCTTC.

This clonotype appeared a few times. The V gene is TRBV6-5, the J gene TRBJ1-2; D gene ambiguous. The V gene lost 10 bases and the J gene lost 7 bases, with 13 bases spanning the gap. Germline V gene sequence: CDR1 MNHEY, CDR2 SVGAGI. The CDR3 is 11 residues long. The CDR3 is CAITDGVGYTF. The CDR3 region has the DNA TGTGCCATCACAGACGGGGTTGGCTACACCTTC.

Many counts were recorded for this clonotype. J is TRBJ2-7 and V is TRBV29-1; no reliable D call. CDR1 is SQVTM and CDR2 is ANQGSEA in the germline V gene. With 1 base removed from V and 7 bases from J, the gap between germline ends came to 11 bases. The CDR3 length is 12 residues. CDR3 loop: CSVEGSAEEQYF. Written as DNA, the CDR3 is TGCAGCGTTGAAGGGTCCGCGGAGGAGCAGTACTTC.

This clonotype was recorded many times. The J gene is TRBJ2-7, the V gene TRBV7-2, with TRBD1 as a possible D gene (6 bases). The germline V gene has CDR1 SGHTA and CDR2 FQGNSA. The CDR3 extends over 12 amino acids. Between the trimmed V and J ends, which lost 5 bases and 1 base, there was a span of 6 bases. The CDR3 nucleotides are TGTGCCAGCAGCGACAGGTCCTACGAGCAGTACTTC. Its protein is CASSDRSYEQYF.

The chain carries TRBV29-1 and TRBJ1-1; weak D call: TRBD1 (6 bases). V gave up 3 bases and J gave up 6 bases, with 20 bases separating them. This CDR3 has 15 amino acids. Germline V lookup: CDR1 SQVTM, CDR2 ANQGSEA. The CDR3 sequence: CSVDLGALDWSEAFF. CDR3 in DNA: TGCAGCGTTGATCTGGGGGCACTTGACTGGTCTGAAGCTTTCTTT.

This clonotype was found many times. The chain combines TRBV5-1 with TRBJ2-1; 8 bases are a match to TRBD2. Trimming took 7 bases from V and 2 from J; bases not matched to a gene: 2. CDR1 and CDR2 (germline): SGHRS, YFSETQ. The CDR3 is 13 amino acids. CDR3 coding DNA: TGCGCCAGCGGGCGGGAGGCCTACAATGAGCAGTTCTTC. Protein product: CASGREAYNEQFF.